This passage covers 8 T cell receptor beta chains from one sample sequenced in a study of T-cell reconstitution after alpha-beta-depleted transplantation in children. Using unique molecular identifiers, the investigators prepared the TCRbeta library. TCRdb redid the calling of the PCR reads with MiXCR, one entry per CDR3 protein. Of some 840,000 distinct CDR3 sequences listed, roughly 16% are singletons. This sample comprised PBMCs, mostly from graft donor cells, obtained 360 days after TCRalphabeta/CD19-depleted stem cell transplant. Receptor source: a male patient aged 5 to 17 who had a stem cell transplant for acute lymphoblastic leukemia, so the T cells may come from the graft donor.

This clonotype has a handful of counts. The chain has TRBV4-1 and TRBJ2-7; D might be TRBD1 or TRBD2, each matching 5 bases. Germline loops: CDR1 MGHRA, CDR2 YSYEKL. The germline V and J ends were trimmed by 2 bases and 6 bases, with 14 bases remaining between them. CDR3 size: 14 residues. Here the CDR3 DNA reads TGCGCCAGCAGCCAAATTGATCCAGGGAGCGAGCAGTACTTC. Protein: CASSQIDPGSEQYF.

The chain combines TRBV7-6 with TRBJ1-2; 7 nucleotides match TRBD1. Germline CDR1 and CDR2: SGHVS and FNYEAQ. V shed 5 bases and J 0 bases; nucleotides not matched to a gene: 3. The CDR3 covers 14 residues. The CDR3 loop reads CASSPRGSNYGYTF. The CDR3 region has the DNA TGTGCCAGCAGCCCCAGGGGGTCTAACTATGGCTACACCTTC.

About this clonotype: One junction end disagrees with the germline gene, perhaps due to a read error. The CDR3 DNA reads as TGCTGTGCTAGGGCATATCTCGGACTAGCGGCTAGCACAGATACGCAGTATTTT. As protein: CCARAYLGLAASTDTQYF. The chain recombines TRBV20-1 with TRBJ2-3, with 10 bases that match TRBD2. Germline V CDR1 and CDR2: DFQATT, SNEGSKA (reference sequence). The CDR3 is made up of 18 amino acids.

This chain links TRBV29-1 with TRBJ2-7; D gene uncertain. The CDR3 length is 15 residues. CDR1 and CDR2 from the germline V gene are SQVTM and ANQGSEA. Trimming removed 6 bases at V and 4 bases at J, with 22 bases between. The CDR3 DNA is TGCAGCGTCTCCTTTATGGGCCTAGGCCAATACGAGCAGTACTTC. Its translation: CSVSFMGLGQYEQYF.

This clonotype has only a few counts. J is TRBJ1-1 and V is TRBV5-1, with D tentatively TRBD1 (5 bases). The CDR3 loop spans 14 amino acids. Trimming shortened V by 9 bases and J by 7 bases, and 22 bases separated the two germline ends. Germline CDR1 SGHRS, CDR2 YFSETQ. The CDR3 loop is CATSRGRGTFEAFF. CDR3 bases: TGCGCCACCTCGAGGGGCCGGGGAACGTTTGAAGCTTTCTTT.

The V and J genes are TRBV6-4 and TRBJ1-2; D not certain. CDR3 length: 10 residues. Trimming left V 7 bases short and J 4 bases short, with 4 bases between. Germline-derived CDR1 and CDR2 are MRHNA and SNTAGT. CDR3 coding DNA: TGTGCCAGCAATGCCTATGGCTACACCTTC. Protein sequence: CASNAYGYTF.

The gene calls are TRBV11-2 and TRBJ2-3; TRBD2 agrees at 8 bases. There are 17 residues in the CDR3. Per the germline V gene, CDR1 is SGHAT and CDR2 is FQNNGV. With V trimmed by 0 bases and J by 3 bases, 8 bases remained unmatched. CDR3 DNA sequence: TGTGCCAGCAGCTTAGAGGCCGCGGGAGGAGGGACAGATACGCAGTATTTT. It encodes CASSLEAAGGGTDTQYF.

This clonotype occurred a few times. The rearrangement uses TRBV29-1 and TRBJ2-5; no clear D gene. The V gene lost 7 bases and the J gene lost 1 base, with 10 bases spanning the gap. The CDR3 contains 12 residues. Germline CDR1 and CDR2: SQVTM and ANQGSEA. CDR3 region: CSENTVQETQYF. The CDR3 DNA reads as TGCAGCGAGAACACCGTCCAAGAGACCCAGTACTTC.